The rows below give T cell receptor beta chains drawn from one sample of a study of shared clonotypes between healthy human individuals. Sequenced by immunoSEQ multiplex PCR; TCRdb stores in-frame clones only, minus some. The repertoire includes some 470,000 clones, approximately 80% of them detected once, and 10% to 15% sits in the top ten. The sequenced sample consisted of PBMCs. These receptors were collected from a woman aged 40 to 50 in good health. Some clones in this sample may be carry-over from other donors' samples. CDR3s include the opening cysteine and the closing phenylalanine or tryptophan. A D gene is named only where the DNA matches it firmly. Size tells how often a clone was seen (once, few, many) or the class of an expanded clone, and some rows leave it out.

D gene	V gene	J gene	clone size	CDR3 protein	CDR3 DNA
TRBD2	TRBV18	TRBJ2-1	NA	CASQSQREKYNEQFF	TGTGCCAGCCAGTCCCAGCGGGAGAAATACAATGAGCAGTTCTTC
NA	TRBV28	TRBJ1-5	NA	CASSSGRVNQPQHF	TGTGCCAGCAGTTCCGGACGCGTCAATCAGCCCCAGCATTTT
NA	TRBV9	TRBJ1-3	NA	CASSPRHGGTSGNTIYF	TGTGCCAGCAGCCCCCGTCATGGGGGGACATCAGGAAACACCATATATTTT
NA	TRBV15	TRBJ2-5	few	CATSRDRDTKETQYF	TGTGCCACCAGCAGAGATAGGGACACGAAAGAGACCCAGTACTTC
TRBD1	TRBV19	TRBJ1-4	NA	CASSSSRDRVHEKLFF	TGTGCCAGTAGTTCATCACGGGACAGGGTACATGAAAAACTGTTTTTT
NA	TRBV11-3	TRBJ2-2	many	CASSSQSGTGELFF	TGTGCCAGCAGCTCTCAGAGCGGCACCGGGGAGCTGTTTTTT
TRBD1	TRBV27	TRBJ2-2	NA	CASSHTTGGITGELFF	TGTGCCAGCAGCCACACGACAGGGGGCATCACCGGGGAGCTGTTTTTT
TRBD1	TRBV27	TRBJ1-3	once	CASRLTGVSGNTIYF	TGTGCCAGCAGGCTAACAGGGGTCTCTGGAAACACCATATATTTT
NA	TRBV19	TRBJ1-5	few	CASSTRQAINQPQHF	TGTGCCAGTAGTACGCGACAGGCGATCAATCAGCCCCAGCATTTT
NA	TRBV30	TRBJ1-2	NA	CAWSYGAGSGYTF	TGTGCCTGGAGTTACGGGGCAGGAAGCGGCTACACCTTC
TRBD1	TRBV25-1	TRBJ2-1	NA	CASSRDSPYNEQFF	TGTGCCAGCAGCCGGGACAGCCCCTACAATGAGCAGTTCTTC
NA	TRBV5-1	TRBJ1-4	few	CASRATFNEKLFF	TGCGCCAGCAGGGCCACATTTAATGAAAAACTGTTTTTT
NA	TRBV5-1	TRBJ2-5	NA	CASSLEGVLSHQETQYF	TGCGCCAGCAGCTTGGAGGGGGTCCTAAGCCATCAAGAGACCCAGTACTTC
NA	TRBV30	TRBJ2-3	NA	CAWSVGTLTDTQYF	TGTGCCTGGAGTGTAGGAACCCTCACAGATACGCAGTATTTT
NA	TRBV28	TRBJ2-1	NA	CASSQQYDEQFF	TGTGCCAGCAGCCAACAATACGATGAGCAGTTCTTC
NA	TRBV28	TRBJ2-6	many	CASKTSSGANVLTF	TGTGCCAGCAAAACCTCATCTGGGGCCAACGTCCTGACTTTC
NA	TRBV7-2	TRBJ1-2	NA	CASSLGRRMYGYTF	TGTGCCAGCAGCTTAGGACGGCGGATGTATGGCTACACCTTC
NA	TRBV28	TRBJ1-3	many	CASCDTSGNTIYF	TGTGCCAGCTGTGACACCTCTGGAAACACCATATATTTT
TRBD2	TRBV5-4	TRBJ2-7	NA	CASSTGLAGYEQYF	TGTGCCAGCAGCACTGGACTAGCGGGGTACGAGCAGTACTTC
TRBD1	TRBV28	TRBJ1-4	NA	CASSLFGTGHEKLFF	TGTGCCAGCAGTTTATTCGGGACAGGGCATGAAAAACTGTTTTTT
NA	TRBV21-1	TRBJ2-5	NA	CASTILPQYQETQYF	TGTGCCAGCACCATTCTTCCCCAGTACCAAGAGACCCAGTACTTC
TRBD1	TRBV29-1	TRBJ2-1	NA	CSVDTGQGNNEQFF	TGCAGCGTTGATACCGGACAGGGAAACAATGAGCAGTTCTTC
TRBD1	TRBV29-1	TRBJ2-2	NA	CSAFPTGGTGELFF	TGCAGCGCATTCCCGACAGGGGGCACCGGGGAGCTGTTTTTT
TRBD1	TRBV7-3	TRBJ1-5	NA	CASSFPRGESNQPQHF	TGTGCCAGCAGCTTCCCCAGGGGGGAAAGCAATCAGCCCCAGCATTTT
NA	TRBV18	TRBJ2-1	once	CASSPRLPFDNEQFF	TGTGCCAGCTCACCGCGACTACCATTCGACAATGAGCAGTTCTTC
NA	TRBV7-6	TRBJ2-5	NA	CASSFGVGVQETQYF	TGTGCCAGCAGCTTTGGAGTCGGGGTCCAAGAGACCCAGTACTTC
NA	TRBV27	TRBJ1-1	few	CASSLYQDSQGSSFF	TGTGCCAGCAGTTTATATCAGGACAGCCAGGGGTCGTCTTTCTTT
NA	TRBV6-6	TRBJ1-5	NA	CASSYSRQINNQPQHF	TGTGCCAGCAGTTACTCGCGACAGATAAACAATCAGCCCCAGCATTTT
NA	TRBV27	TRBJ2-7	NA	CASSRLKDYEQYF	TGTGCCAGCAGTAGACTGAAAGACTACGAGCAGTACTTC
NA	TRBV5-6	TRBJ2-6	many	CASSLGLEASGANVLTF	TGTGCCAGCAGCTTGGGACTAGAGGCCTCTGGGGCCAACGTCCTGACTTTC
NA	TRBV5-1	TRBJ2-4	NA	CASSFWVAKNIQYF	TGTGCCAGCAGCTTCTGGGTAGCCAAAAACATTCAGTACTTC
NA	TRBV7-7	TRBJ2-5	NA	CASSQGTQGQETQYF	TGTGCTAGCAGCCAAGGGACTCAGGGACAAGAGACCCAGTACTTC
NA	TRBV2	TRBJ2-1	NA	CASSVNGLAIYNEQFF	TGTGCCAGCAGTGTTAATGGGCTAGCGATCTACAATGAGCAGTTCTTC
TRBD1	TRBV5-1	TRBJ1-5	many	CASSPGQGRQPQHF	TGCGCCAGCAGCCCGGGACAGGGACGCCAGCCCCAGCATTTT
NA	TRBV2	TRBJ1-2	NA	CASRPGTGYNYGYTF	TGTGCCAGCAGGCCCGGGACGGGTTATAACTATGGCTACACCTTC
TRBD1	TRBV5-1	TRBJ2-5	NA	CASSLVGQSEETQYF	TGCGCCAGCAGCTTGGTGGGACAGTCGGAAGAGACCCAGTACTTC
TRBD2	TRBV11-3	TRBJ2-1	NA	CASSRGLAGGEQFF	TGTGCCAGCAGCCGGGGACTAGCGGGAGGGGAGCAGTTCTTC